These 19 T cell receptor beta chains originate from one sample sequenced in a study of T-cell memory formation after mild COVID-19. Each CDR3 protein is one row after TCRdb ran MiXCR on the 5' RACE reads. The sample lists some 320,000 distinct CDR3 sequences, approximately 15% occurring once. Sequenced: PBMCs or a T cell subset sorted from them (not recorded which). These receptors originate from a man between 18 and 35 years old who had mild COVID-19 (a few samples of this study predate the infection). Cell type and time point are not known.

The J gene is TRBJ2-5, the V gene TRBV7-2, with D hard to call. The CDR3 length is 14 residues. Per the germline V gene, CDR1 is SGHTA and CDR2 is FQGNSA. The ends were cut back, 5 bases at V and 13 bases at J, with 23 bases in the middle. The DNA of the CDR3 is TGTGCCAGCAGCCCCTCAGTGGGAACTTTTGTCGGGTACTTC. This encodes CASSPSVGTFVGYF.

This clonotype was picked up a small number of times. V gene TRBV10-3 combines with J gene TRBJ2-1; unclear D gene. Trimming took off 4 bases at V and 12 bases at J, with 13 bases between the two ends. The CDR3 is 12 amino acids. Germline CDR1 and CDR2: ENHRY and SYGVKD. The DNA for the CDR3 is TGTGCCATCAGTGGCGGAGCGACTGTGCAGTTCTTC. This gives the protein CAISGGATVQFF.

The table lists this clonotype with a few counts. This sequence joins TRBV10-3 and TRBJ1-1; a possible D gene is TRBD1 (5 bases). The germline gives CDR1 ENHRY, CDR2 SYGVKD. Trimming pared 7 bases from V and 2 bases from J, leaving 17 bases between. The CDR3 totals 15 residues. Written as DNA, the CDR3 is TGTGCCATCAACCAGGGCCCCCAGGTAAACACTGAAGCTTTCTTT. Translation gives CAINQGPQVNTEAFF.

This clonotype was counted only a few times. The V gene is TRBV27, the J gene TRBJ2-2, with 8 bases identical to TRBD1. V gave up 6 bases and J gave up 5 bases; unmatched junction bases: 8. This CDR3 is built from 15 residues. The germline CDR1 and CDR2 sequences are MNHEY and SMNVEV (reference sequence). Here the CDR3 DNA reads TGTGCCAGCAGGGGGACAGGTGCCTCGACCGGGGAGCTGTTTTTT. It encodes CASRGTGASTGELFF.

This chain connects TRBV5-1 to TRBJ2-7; D may correspond to TRBD1 or TRBD2 (6 bases each). The CDR3 consists of 13 residues. The germline V gene encodes CDR1 SGHRS and CDR2 YFSETQ. Trimming took 4 bases from V and 2 from J, leaving 10 bases between them. The CDR3: CASSGRTAYEQYF. The CDR3 DNA reads as TGCGCCAGCAGCGGGAGGACAGCCTACGAGCAGTACTTC.

This chain joins TRBV9 and TRBJ2-3; TRBD2 is a possible D gene (6 bases). The germline CDR1 and CDR2 sequences are SGDLS and YYNGEE. The CDR3 runs to 14 residues. V was pared by 0 bases and J by 6 bases, with 11 bases between. CDR3 sequence (DNA): TGTGCCAGCAGCGTAGGGCGGGGTTTCGATACGCAGTATTTT. Translating gives CASSVGRGFDTQYF.

This clonotype was detected only a few times. The V gene is TRBV7-2, the J gene TRBJ1-5; D gene ambiguous. Germline V gives CDR1 SGHTA, CDR2 FQGNSA. This CDR3 has 17 residues. Between the trimmed V and J ends, which lost 5 bases and 6 bases, there was a span of 23 bases. The CDR3 nucleotides read TGTGCCAGCAGCCCAATATCCGACCCGAGGAAGGGTCAGCCCCAGCATTTT. Translating gives CASSPISDPRKGQPQHF.

This clonotype was recorded at least ten times. The rearrangement joins TRBV25-1 to TRBJ2-5; a possible D gene is TRBD2 (5 bases). The CDR3 runs to 14 residues. Germline V gives CDR1 MGHDK, CDR2 SYGVNS. Trimming left V 4 bases short and J 2 bases short, with 11 bases between. CDR3 in DNA: TGTGCCAGCAGTGGACAACCGGGGCAAGAGACCCAGTACTTC. Amino acids: CASSGQPGQETQYF.

This clonotype was counted a few times. The J gene is TRBJ2-1, the V gene TRBV4-1; a weak D match, TRBD1 (5 bases). Trimming took off 1 base at V and 10 bases at J, with 20 bases between the two ends. There are 16 residues in the CDR3. Germline V gives CDR1 MGHRA, CDR2 YSYEKL. CDR3 DNA sequence: TGCGCCAGCAGCCAAGTTGGGGCACCCATTAGTCGAGAGCAGTTCTTC. Encoded protein: CASSQVGAPISREQFF.

The chain links TRBV7-6 to TRBJ1-1; D not resolved. The CDR3 runs to 14 residues. The germline gives CDR1 SGHVS, CDR2 FNYEAQ. V was clipped by 0 bases and J by 1 base, with 6 bases between them. CDR3 residues: CASSLAFANTEAFF. In DNA, the CDR3 is TGTGCCAGCAGCTTAGCGTTCGCGAACACTGAAGCTTTCTTT.

This clonotype was detected a few times. This chain links TRBV10-3 with TRBJ2-3; a weak D match, TRBD2 (5 bases). The CDR3 covers 13 residues. Germline V gene data show CDR1 as ENHRY and CDR2 as SYGVKD. V was pared by 4 bases and J by 4 bases, with 9 bases between. In DNA, the CDR3 is TGTGCCATCAGTGCGGGGAGCTCAGATACGCAGTATTTT. This sequence encodes CAISAGSSDTQYF.

Only a few counts were recorded for this clonotype. This chain connects TRBV6-1 to TRBJ1-5; weak D call: TRBD1 (5 bases). Germline V gives CDR1 MNHNS, CDR2 SASEGT. This CDR3 has 14 amino acids. The V end was cut by 3 bases, the J end by 4 bases, with 10 bases between. As DNA, the CDR3 is TGTGCCAGCAGTGAGACGGGGGAGAATCAGCCCCAGCATTTT. Its translation: CASSETGENQPQHF.

The CDR3 coding sequence is TGTGCCAGCACGCTAGCGGGGTACAATGAGCAGTTCTTC. Translation: CASTLAGYNEQFF. V is TRBV6-2 or TRBV6-3 and J is TRBJ2-1; the match to TRBD2 covers 9 bases. The V gene end was trimmed by 7 bases and the J gene end by 4 bases; junction bases not matched to a gene: 2. This CDR3 has 13 residues. Germline V gene sequence: CDR1 MNHEY, CDR2 SVGEGT.

There are many counts of this clonotype. The chain joins TRBV25-1 to TRBJ2-7; no clear D. V shed 6 bases and J shed 0 bases, with 9 bases lying between them. The germline V gene has CDR1 MGHDK and CDR2 SYGVNS. This CDR3 spans 13 amino acids. This CDR3 is CASRADTSYEQYF. The DNA of the CDR3 is TGTGCCAGCAGAGCCGACACCTCCTACGAGCAGTACTTC.

This chain connects TRBV20-1 to TRBJ1-2; possibly TRBD1 for D (5 bases). Per the germline V gene, CDR1 is DFQATT and CDR2 is SNEGSKA (reference sequence). V shed 6 bases and J shed 7 bases, with 12 bases lying between them. This CDR3 region has 11 residues. CDR3: CSASRAGGYTF. CDR3 in DNA: TGCAGTGCCAGCAGGGCGGGTGGCTACACCTTC.

This sequence joins TRBV5-5 and TRBJ1-1; D is perhaps TRBD1 (5 bases). Between the trimmed V and J ends, which lost 7 bases and 1 base, there was a span of 8 bases. This CDR3 region has 12 residues. CDR1 SGHKS and CDR2 YYEKEE come from the germline V gene (reference sequence). This CDR3 is CASWDGNTEAFF. In DNA form, the CDR3 reads TGTGCCAGCTGGGACGGGAACACTGAAGCTTTCTTT.

This clonotype was counted a few times. The rearrangement uses TRBV19 and TRBJ2-2; D not certain. The V and J ends lost 1 base and 6 bases respectively, with 0 bases between them. The CDR3 is 11 residues long. Germline V gene sequence: CDR1 LNHDA, CDR2 SQIVND (reference sequence). The CDR3 nucleotides are TGTGCCAGTAGTATAGCCGGGGAGCTGTTTTTT. Its protein product is CASSIAGELFF.

The V and J genes are TRBV5-4 and TRBJ2-5; tentative D call: TRBD1 (5 bases). Germline CDR1 reads SGHNT; CDR2 reads YYREEE (reference sequence). Trimming took 1 base from V and 2 from J, leaving 18 bases between them. The CDR3 runs to 17 residues. The CDR3 bases are TGTGCCAGCAGCTTGTCGGGCCAGGGAAGGGGTCAAGAGACCCAGTACTTC. As protein: CASSLSGQGRGQETQYF.

J is TRBJ2-5 and V is TRBV24-1, with D possibly TRBD1 on 6 matching bases. Germline CDR1 is KGHDR and CDR2 is SFDVKD. The V end lost 2 bases, the J end lost 9 bases, and 15 bases lay between the germline ends. This CDR3 comprises 14 residues. CDR3 residues: CATSDSTGAQAQYF. DNA of the CDR3: TGTGCCACCAGTGATTCGACAGGCGCACAGGCCCAGTACTTC.